Listed below are T cell receptor beta chains from one sample, sequenced in a study of T cell responses to AZD1222 COVID-19 vaccine. Only in-frame clones appear in the TCRdb table, and some are missing; sequencing was by immunoSEQ multiplex PCR. Of some 92,000 clones listed, over 80% are singletons. Sample: peripheral blood, taken on day 0 of AZD1222 vaccination. The receptors were sampled from an adult in good health. Each CDR3 is given with its conserved first and last residue. D genes are given only for firm matches. Some rows mark clone size as missing; the rest say once, few, many or name a class of expanded clone.

j_call v_call cdr3_length clone_size d_call cdr3_aa cdr3_nt
TRBJ1-2 TRBV6-5 13 once NA CASSLSHTGGYTF TGTGCCAGCAGCCTTTCCCATACAGGGGGCTACACCTTC
TRBJ2-1 TRBV30 15 NA NA CAWSVGQGMVNEQFF TGTGCCTGGAGTGTGGGGCAGGGAATGGTCAATGAGCAGTTCTTC
TRBJ1-4 TRBV4-1 15 once TRBD1 CASSQAETGYEKLFF TGCGCCAGCAGCCAAGCAGAGACAGGGTATGAAAAACTGTTTTTT
TRBJ1-1 TRBV5-1 18 NA TRBD1 CASSHSRGTGGGLSEAFF TGCGCCAGCAGCCACAGTCGTGGGACAGGGGGCGGGCTGAGTGAAGCTTTCTTT
TRBJ2-2 TRBV2 14 NA TRBD1 CASSEQGVTGELFF TGTGCCAGCTCGGAACAGGGGGTAACGGGGGAGCTGTTTTTT
TRBJ1-4 TRBV5-1 15 NA NA CASFSRGGDLEKLFF TGCGCCAGCTTTTCCAGGGGAGGGGATTTAGAAAAACTGTTTTTT
TRBJ2-2 TRBV12-3/TRBV12-4 13 NA NA CASSFGGPGELFF TGTGCCAGCAGTTTCGGGGGTCCTGGGGAGCTGTTTTTT
TRBJ1-6 TRBV7-3 13 NA NA CASSLNANSPLHF TGTGCCAGCAGCTTAAACGCAAATTCACCCCTCCACTTT
TRBJ1-6 TRBV30 14 NA TRBD1 CAWSGDRVNSPLHF TGTGCCTGGAGTGGGGACAGGGTAAATTCACCCCTCCACTTT
TRBJ1-2 TRBV3-1/TRBV3-2 14 once TRBD1 CASSQDGTGVGYTF TGTGCCAGCAGCCAAGATGGGACAGGGGTTGGCTACACCTTC
TRBJ2-1 TRBV18 13 NA NA CASSPATEFEQFF TGTGCCAGCTCACCAGCGACGGAATTTGAGCAGTTCTTC
TRBJ1-4 TRBV4-2 16 once TRBD1 CASSPGTGGANEKLFF TGTGCCAGCAGCCCCGGGACAGGGGGCGCAAATGAAAAACTGTTTTTT
TRBJ1-1 TRBV5-5 14 NA NA CASSLAGGGTEAFF TGTGCCAGCAGCCTCGCCGGGGGCGGAACTGAAGCTTTCTTT
TRBJ1-1 TRBV18 15 NA NA CASSPLDSKGSEAFF TGTGCCAGCTCACCGTTGGACAGTAAGGGGTCTGAAGCTTTCTTT
TRBJ1-4 TRBV27 15 NA TRBD1 CASRRTGGTYEKLFF TGTGCCAGCAGACGAACAGGGGGCACTTATGAAAAACTGTTTTTT
TRBJ1-5 TRBV2 17 NA TRBD1 CASSGTGGAGGNQPQHF TGTGCCAGCAGTGGGACAGGGGGAGCCGGGGGCAATCAGCCCCAGCATTTT
TRBJ2-7 TRBV28 16 NA NA CASSFHRISEKGEQYF TGTGCCAGCAGTTTCCATCGAATTTCAGAGAAGGGGGAGCAGTACTTC
TRBJ2-3 TRBV5-1 14 NA NA CASSLIGSGDTQYF TGCGCCAGCAGCTTGATAGGGAGTGGAGATACGCAGTATTTT
TRBJ1-1 TRBV5-1 13 NA NA CASSLAPGLEAFF TGCGCCAGCAGCTTGGCCCCAGGGCTTGAAGCTTTCTTT
TRBJ1-6 TRBV27 17 NA NA CASSAERLSSYNSPLHF TGTGCCAGCAGTGCGGAACGCCTGAGCTCCTATAATTCACCCCTCCACTTT
TRBJ1-2 TRBV28 13 NA NA CASSQTENYGYTF TGTGCCAGCAGTCAGACAGAAAACTATGGCTACACCTTC
TRBJ2-3 TRBV7-6 14 NA NA CASSVTGSSDTQYF TGTGCCAGCAGCGTGACAGGCTCTTCAGATACGCAGTATTTT
TRBJ2-7 TRBV7-9 15 NA NA CASQTARGQTYEQYF TGTGCCAGCCAAACCGCCCGCGGACAGACCTACGAGCAGTACTTC
TRBJ1-2 TRBV7-2 13 NA NA CASSPLPNYGYTF TGTGCCAGCAGCCCCCTGCCCAACTATGGCTACACCTTC
TRBJ2-6 TRBV6-4 17 NA TRBD2 CASSRGDSFSGANVLTF TGTGCCAGCTCGCGGGGGGACTCATTCTCTGGGGCCAACGTCCTGACTTTC
TRBJ1-1 TRBV11-2 13 NA NA CASTQDRNTEAFF TGTGCCAGCACCCAGGACAGGAACACTGAAGCTTTCTTT
TRBJ2-2 TRBV10-3 12 NA TRBD2 CASTSEAGELFF TGTGCCTCCACTAGCGAGGCCGGGGAGCTGTTTTTT
TRBJ1-6 TRBV2 16 NA TRBD1 CASRRQGANFNSPLHF TGTGCCAGCAGAAGACAGGGGGCGAATTTTAATTCACCCCTCCACTTT
TRBJ1-1 TRBV5-1 14 once NA CASSLVSMNTEAFF TGCGCCAGCAGCTTAGTCAGTATGAACACTGAAGCTTTCTTT
TRBJ1-2 TRBV7-8 13 NA TRBD1 CASSTDRDYGYTF TGTGCCAGCAGCACGGACAGGGACTATGGCTACACCTTC
TRBJ2-3 TRBV20-1 12 NA NA CSASIGSDTQYF TGCAGTGCTAGTATTGGGTCAGATACGCAGTATTTT
TRBJ2-5 TRBV12-3/TRBV12-4 10 NA NA CASRGETQYF TGTGCCAGCAGAGGAGAGACCCAGTACTTC
TRBJ2-5 TRBV5-1 14 NA NA CASRLQGTQETQYF TGCGCCAGCAGATTACAGGGGACTCAAGAGACCCAGTACTTC
TRBJ2-7 TRBV28 14 NA NA CATLRALYSYEQYF TGTGCCACCCTCCGGGCCTTATACTCCTACGAGCAGTACTTC
TRBJ2-1 TRBV7-2 17 NA NA CASSLVGGARSYNEQFF TGTGCCAGCAGCTTAGTTGGCGGGGCCCGCTCCTACAATGAGCAGTTCTTC
TRBJ1-4 TRBV7-2 15 NA TRBD1 CASSALGQGGEKLFF TGTGCCAGCAGCGCACTGGGACAGGGAGGTGAAAAACTGTTTTTT
TRBJ1-1 TRBV4-1 15 NA TRBD1 CASSVGQGLNTEAFF TGCGCCAGCAGCGTCGGACAGGGCCTGAACACTGAAGCTTTCTTT
TRBJ2-1 TRBV3-1/TRBV3-2 16 NA TRBD2 CASSQGGGSSYNEQFF TGTGCCAGCAGCCAAGGGGGAGGGAGCTCCTACAATGAGCAGTTCTTC
TRBJ2-6 TRBV6-2/TRBV6-3 14 NA NA CASSYGSGANVLTF TGTGCCAGCAGTTACGGCTCTGGGGCCAACGTCCTGACTTTC
TRBJ2-2 TRBV14 15 NA TRBD1 CASSRDRGGSGELFF TGTGCCAGCAGTCGGGACAGGGGAGGATCCGGGGAGCTGTTTTTT